The rows below give T cell receptor beta chains drawn from one sample of a study of blood T cell repertoires in COVID-19. TCRdb's copy holds only in-frame clones and misses some; the assay was immunoSEQ multiplex PCR. The repertoire holds a few hundred thousand clones, with around four fifths as singletons. Sequencing was done on a sample of peripheral blood. These receptors originate from a woman in her fifties or sixties with acute or convalescent COVID-19. Each CDR3 is given with its conserved first and last residue. The order of the fields is V gene, clone size, J gene, D gene, CDR3 protein, CDR3 DNA. The D gene is left open where the match is weak. Size tells how often a clone was seen (once, few, many) or the class of an expanded clone, and some rows leave it out.

TRBV9,.,TRBJ2-2,.,CASSVNTGHGGELFF,TGTGCCAGCAGCGTAAATACAGGGCATGGCGGGGAGCTGTTTTTT
TRBV6-5,.,TRBJ2-1,TRBD1,CASSRDRGDEQFF,TGTGCCAGCAGTAGGGACAGGGGCGATGAGCAGTTCTTC
TRBV5-1,.,TRBJ1-2,TRBD1,CASSLSPGQGFRGYTF,TGCGCCAGCAGCTTGAGTCCGGGACAGGGATTTAGAGGCTACACCTTC
TRBV2,.,TRBJ1-1,.,CASSEWGQNTEAFF,TGTGCCAGCAGTGAGTGGGGCCAAAACACTGAAGCTTTCTTT
TRBV7-2,.,TRBJ1-3,.,CASSAARNTIYF,TGTGCCAGCAGCGCGGCAAGAAACACCATATATTTT
TRBV12-3/TRBV12-4,.,TRBJ1-1,.,CASSQQENTEAFF,TGTGCCAGCAGTCAACAGGAGAACACTGAAGCTTTCTTT
TRBV11-3,.,TRBJ2-3,.,CASSPLEDGGTDTQYF,TGTGCCAGCAGCCCCCTCGAAGACGGAGGCACAGATACGCAGTATTTT
TRBV3-1/TRBV3-2,few,TRBJ1-1,.,CASSQEHRDDEAFF,TGTGCCAGCAGCCAAGAACACCGGGATGATGAAGCTTTCTTT
TRBV7-9,.,TRBJ1-4,.,CASTQGVTNEKLFF,TGTGCCAGCACCCAAGGAGTGACTAATGAAAAACTGTTTTTT
TRBV18,.,TRBJ1-1,.,CASSKGAGTEAFF,TGTGCCAGCTCAAAGGGCGCGGGAACTGAAGCTTTCTTT
TRBV19,once,TRBJ2-3,.,CASSIGLGDTQYF,TGTGCCAGTAGTATAGGTTTGGGCGATACGCAGTATTTT
TRBV6-5,.,TRBJ2-7,.,CASLSSYEQYF,TGTGCCAGCCTCAGTTCCTACGAGCAGTACTTC
TRBV18,once,TRBJ2-7,TRBD1,CASSHRQGAYEQYF,TGTGCCAGCTCACATAGACAGGGGGCTTACGAGCAGTACTTC
TRBV24-1,.,TRBJ1-4,.,CATSESAVTEKLFF,TGTGCCACCAGTGAGTCGGCGGTTACAGAAAAACTGTTTTTT
TRBV5-1,.,TRBJ2-1,.,CASSYDIGNEQFF,TGCGCCAGCAGTTACGATATCGGCAATGAGCAGTTCTTC
TRBV6-2/TRBV6-3,.,TRBJ2-7,.,CASSYGGEGKYF,TGTGCCAGCAGTTACGGAGGGGAAGGAAAGTACTTC
TRBV7-8,few,TRBJ2-7,.,CASSLDQGEQYF,TGTGCCAGCAGCTTAGACCAGGGGGAGCAGTACTTC
TRBV5-1,.,TRBJ2-5,TRBD2,CASSLAGVAGGPSGETQYF,TGCGCCAGCAGCTTGGCCGGGGTCGCGGGAGGGCCTTCGGGGGAGACCCAGTACTTC
TRBV7-3,.,TRBJ2-1,TRBD1,CASSPQGGSSYNEQFF,TGTGCCAGCAGCCCACAGGGGGGTAGCTCCTACAATGAGCAGTTCTTC
TRBV5-1,.,TRBJ2-5,.,CASSLAGGQETQYF,TGCGCCAGCAGCTTGGCCGGCGGCCAGGAGACCCAGTACTTC
TRBV2,once,TRBJ1-5,.,CASRALGRPQHF,TGTGCCAGCAGGGCCCTGGGGCGGCCCCAGCATTTT
TRBV5-4,.,TRBJ2-7,TRBD2,CASSRGLKTYEQYF,TGTGCCAGCAGCCGGGGACTAAAGACCTACGAGCAGTACTTC
TRBV5-4,.,TRBJ2-4,.,CASSSGERAKNIQYF,TGTGCCAGCAGCTCAGGGGAGAGAGCCAAAAACATTCAGTACTTC
TRBV29-1,.,TRBJ2-3,.,CSVGHGLPDTQYF,TGCAGCGTTGGGCACGGACTCCCAGATACGCAGTATTTT
TRBV3-1/TRBV3-2,.,TRBJ1-5,.,CASSQDSGGQPQHF,TGTGCCAGCAGCCAAGATAGTGGCGGTCAGCCCCAGCATTTT
TRBV2,.,TRBJ2-5,TRBD2,CASIKRGLAGPQYF,TGTGCCAGCATCAAGCGGGGGCTGGCAGGGCCCCAGTACTTC
TRBV18,.,TRBJ2-6,TRBD1,CASSLGTGNAGANVLTF,TGTGCCAGCTCACTCGGGACAGGGAATGCTGGGGCCAACGTCCTGACTTTC
TRBV6-2/TRBV6-3,.,TRBJ1-3,.,CASSSRTDISGNTIYF,TGTGCCAGCAGTTCCAGGACGGACATCTCTGGAAACACCATATATTTT
TRBV12-3/TRBV12-4,.,TRBJ2-5,.,CASSPWGGQTQYF,TGTGCCAGCAGTCCCTGGGGGGGCCAGACCCAGTACTTC
TRBV7-9,.,TRBJ1-1,.,CASSFGTEAFF,TGTGCCAGCAGCTTCGGGACTGAAGCTTTCTTT
TRBV4-1,.,TRBJ2-5,.,CASSTRSGLGETQYF,TGCGCCAGCAGCACCCGGTCAGGGCTGGGGGAGACCCAGTACTTC
TRBV19,.,TRBJ2-3,.,CASSRGADTQYF,TGTGCCAGTAGTAGGGGAGCAGATACGCAGTATTTT
TRBV5-1,.,TRBJ1-1,.,CASSSWSSNTEAFF,TGCGCCAGCAGCTCGTGGAGTTCAAACACTGAAGCTTTCTTT
TRBV3-1/TRBV3-2,.,TRBJ1-4,.,CASSPTAGLWNEKLFF,TGTGCCAGCAGCCCAACGGCGGGGTTATGGAATGAAAAACTGTTTTTT
TRBV7-2,.,TRBJ2-1,.,CASSRPSRNEQFF,TGTGCCAGCAGCCGACCTTCCAGGAATGAGCAGTTCTTC
TRBV12-1,few,TRBJ1-1,.,CASSSRDRATEAFF,TGTGCCAGCAGCTCGCGTGACAGGGCCACTGAAGCTTTCTTT
TRBV18,.,TRBJ1-4,TRBD1,CASSRDSSNEKLFF,TGTGCCAGCTCACGGGACAGCTCAAATGAAAAACTGTTTTTT
TRBV7-9,.,TRBJ1-1,.,CASTFLSGTEAFF,TGTGCCAGCACCTTCTTGTCGGGGACTGAAGCTTTCTTT
TRBV25-1,.,TRBJ2-1,TRBD1,CASSALTGRVSPYNEQFF,TGTGCCAGCAGCGCCCTGACAGGGAGAGTTAGTCCCTACAATGAGCAGTTCTTC
TRBV15,.,TRBJ2-5,TRBD2,CATSRGSVGLAGGYQETQYF,TGTGCCACCAGCAGGGGCTCCGTAGGACTAGCGGGGGGGTATCAAGAGACCCAGTACTTC
TRBV5-1,.,TRBJ1-4,.,CASTTNRDNEKLFF,TGCGCCAGCACGACAAACCGGGACAACGAAAAACTGTTTTTT